The clone carrying this T cell receptor beta chain appeared a few times. Its antigen is undetermined. The sample comes from a study of post-analysis software for immune sequencing data. Whole-study results and caveats: Analysis by F measure revealed that same-batch samples clustered strongly together. Controls showed significantly higher normalized Chao1 diversity than did multiple sclerosis patients. With TRBV5-6, TRBV5-1 and TRBV20-1 included, about five TRBV segments were more frequent in patients than in controls.

The V gene's germline CDR1 is DFQATT and CDR2 SNEGSKA (reference sequence). Losses at the gene ends were 6 bases for V and 2 bases for J; bases not matched to a gene: 12. The CDR3 runs 15 residues. Unique molecular identifiers featured in each of the TCR beta cDNA libraries. TCRdb recomputed calls from the PCR reads with MiXCR, one row per CDR3 protein. Counted here are some 800,000 distinct CDR3 sequences, more than 45% occurring once; the ten biggest clones make up roughly 4.4%. Material for sequencing was blood. V and J are TRBV20-1 and TRBJ1-2, with 7 bases fitting TRBD1. The TCR was taken from a girl between 5 and 17 years old with multiple sclerosis. CDR3 loop: CSAEEQGWGNYGYTF. The CDR3 bases are TGCAGTGCAGAAGAACAGGGGTGGGGGAACTATGGCTACACCTTC.